This T cell receptor (beta chain) was observed in a study of cytomegalovirus exposure and HLA in healthy donors. Vbeta (60) and Jbeta (13) primers were used in the PCR. TCRdb's copy holds only in-frame clones and misses some; the assay was immunoSEQ multiplex PCR. The data hold about 180,000 clones, with 70% to 80% observed a single time. Donors sampled were nominally healthy, though unrecorded immune exposures were likely. A word on this clone: Its antigen remains unknown.

The study's findings and limits: TCR beta V- and J-gene trimming was later associated with a missense DCLRE1C variant. Presence/absence analyses assumed roughly uniform sequencing depth across donors, which may not hold. Many donors shared some public TCRs, even though most TCR sequences were rare.

V was cut by 4 bases and J by 7 bases, with 11 bases left in between. Germline CDR1 is LNHDA and CDR2 is SQIVND (reference sequence). The CDR3 runs 13 residues. Sequencing used PBMCs. V usage is TRBV19 and J usage is TRBJ2-1; D is possibly TRBD1 (6 bases). This TCR was recovered from a male donor in good health and CMV-seronegative. CDR3 bases: TGTGCCAGTAGTACTAACAGGGCGAATGAGCAGTTCTTC. The encoded protein is CASSTNRANEQFF.